Listed below are T cell receptor beta chains from one sample, sequenced in a study of T cell repertoires in cytomegalovirus infection. Their antigens remain unidentified. TCRdb ran MiXCR on the reads and lists one entry per CDR3 protein. Counted here are 550,000 to 850,000 distinct CDR3 sequences, roughly 33% occurring once; the ten biggest clones make up roughly 18%. The material was cultured PBMCs, obtained from culture after CMV antigen stimulation. The receptors originated from a human donor in good health (CMV status not recorded). Some clones in this sample may be carry-over from other donors' samples. CDR3s include the opening cysteine and the closing phenylalanine or tryptophan. D genes are given only for firm matches.

v_gene,j_gene,d_gene,CDR3aa
TRBV6-8,TRBJ2-5,TRBD2,CASRGLAGGRSGETQYF
TRBV19,TRBJ1-5,NA,CASSIGGYQTYQPQHF
TRBV12-3/TRBV12-4,TRBJ2-2,TRBD1,CASSSPSGGITGELFF
TRBV7-9,TRBJ2-5,TRBD2,CASSFWRGDQETQYF
TRBV27,TRBJ2-3,TRBD2,CASSFLSGRELRTDTQYF
TRBV7-2,TRBJ1-2,NA,CASSLWFGEPSYGYTF
TRBV28,TRBJ2-7,NA,CASRQTGGSYEQYF
TRBV12-3/TRBV12-4,TRBJ1-1,NA,CASSLVRGINTEAFF
TRBV10-3,TRBJ1-5,TRBD1,CAIGPRDRASNQPQHF
TRBV5-1,TRBJ2-1,NA,CASSLAVGGHEQFF
TRBV12-3/TRBV12-4,TRBJ1-2,NA,CASSAPWVDYGYTF
TRBV11-1,TRBJ2-1,TRBD2,CASSPQSSGGYEQFF
TRBV28,TRBJ1-1,TRBD1,CASSFLRQGGTEAFF
TRBV6-2/TRBV6-3,TRBJ2-1,NA,CASGRGGQEQFF
TRBV15,TRBJ2-2,TRBD2,CATSRDPTSGVTGELFF
TRBV19,TRBJ2-5,NA,CASSIGYLGDQETQYF
TRBV12-3/TRBV12-4,TRBJ1-3,NA,CATALPPASSGNTIYF
TRBV7-6,TRBJ2-1,TRBD2,CASSLRAGGSNEQFF
TRBV7-2,TRBJ1-1,NA,CASRSTRNTEAFF
TRBV27,TRBJ2-7,NA,CASSLLPRSYEQYF
TRBV5-4,TRBJ2-3,TRBD2,CASSTGTSRGTDTQYF
TRBV2,TRBJ1-1,NA,CASSRPINTEAFF
TRBV5-4,TRBJ2-2,NA,CASSIDSSGELFF
TRBV5-5,TRBJ1-6,NA,CASSSRWGESPLHF
TRBV10-2,TRBJ2-3,TRBD2,CASSESPGLAGRADTQYF
TRBV18,TRBJ1-1,NA,CASSPAGGLTEAFF
TRBV7-2,TRBJ2-7,TRBD2,CASSLTSGGFYEQYF
TRBV19,TRBJ2-7,NA,CASSIRLISYEQYF
TRBV7-2,TRBJ2-5,NA,CASSTYSETQYF
TRBV4-1,TRBJ1-2,NA,CASSQEGQYRMYGYTF
TRBV20-1,TRBJ1-4,NA,CSASLDRGATNEKLFF
TRBV5-1,TRBJ1-1,NA,CASSLGAGPTEAFF
TRBV5-8,TRBJ1-2,TRBD1,CASSSLQGARYGYTF
TRBV6-5,TRBJ1-1,NA,CASSWIKNTEAFF
TRBV5-4,TRBJ1-2,NA,CASGPGVAYGYTF